The 15 T cell receptor beta chains in this list originate from one sample, sequenced in a study of control samples from healthy donors and cancer patients. Assay: immunoSEQ multiplex PCR; the TCRdb copy retains only in-frame clones and omits some. The sample shows approximately 120,000 clones, 90% of them seen only once. Sample: blood. These receptors all stem from a human donor in good health. The donor label of this sample is uncertain.

The chain has TRBV3-1 (or the pseudogene TRBV3-2) and TRBJ1-1, with 8 bases lining up with TRBD1. The J segment lost 4 bases and the V segment lost 5 bases, leaving 6 bases of the junction unmatched. Germline V gene lookup returns CDR1 LGHDT and CDR2 YNNKEL (reference sequence). The CDR3 is 14 residues long. CDR3 amino acids: CASSSNDRGTEAFF. CDR3 nucleotide sequence: TGTGCCAGCAGCTCAAATGACAGGGGCACTGAAGCTTTCTTT.

This clone was seen only once. The same CDR3 can be traced to other DNA sequences in this sample. The CDR3 is CASSQESMGIPEAFF. CDR3 in DNA: TGTGCCAGCAGCCAAGAGAGTATGGGGATCCCTGAAGCTTTCTTT. The genes are TRBV3-1 (or the pseudogene TRBV3-2) and TRBJ1-1; the D is unclear. CDR1 and CDR2 (germline): LGHDT, YNNKEL (reference sequence). CDR3 length: 15 residues. V was clipped by 0 bases and J by 6 bases, with 14 bases between them.

The chain links TRBV24-1 to TRBJ1-5, with D possibly being TRBD1 (6 bases). Germline CDR1 and CDR2: KGHDR and SFDVKD. CDR3 size: 16 residues. V dropped 4 bases and J dropped 4 bases, with 16 bases sitting between them. The CDR3 reads CATSEGRPGANQPQHF. CDR3 DNA sequence: TGTGCCACCAGTGAAGGCCGTCCGGGGGCTAATCAGCCCCAGCATTTT.

This clone was seen just once. The CDR3 sequence: CASTWGQGGNTIYF. Here the CDR3 DNA reads TGTGCCAGTACCTGGGGACAGGGTGGAAACACCATATATTTT. The chain combines TRBV3-1 (or the pseudogene TRBV3-2) with TRBJ1-3; 9 nucleotides match TRBD1. CDR3 length: 14 residues. Losses at the gene ends were 9 bases for V and 3 bases for J; bases not matched to a gene: 6. Germline V CDR1 and CDR2: LGHDT, YNNKEL (reference sequence).

This rearrangement joins TRBV21-1 to TRBJ2-3; the table's D call of TRBD2 was not tested on the DNA. TRBV21-1 is classified as a pseudogene. The CDR3 is 14 amino acids. The CDR3 sequence is CASSKGGPADTQYF. In DNA form, the CDR3 reads TGTGCCAGCAGCAAAGGAGGGCCGGCAGATACGCAGTATTTT.

The rearrangement links TRBV5-4 to TRBJ1-1; D remains ambiguous. Germline V gene sequence: CDR1 SGHNT, CDR2 YYREEE (reference sequence). The CDR3 loop spans 14 amino acids. V dropped 0 bases and J dropped 2 bases, with 8 bases sitting between them. This chain's CDR3 is CASSLAADNTEAFF. The CDR3, as DNA: TGTGCCAGCAGCTTGGCCGCGGATAACACTGAAGCTTTCTTT. Together with reference TRBV5-4 and TRBJ1-1, the CDR3 gives the full variable domain: ETGVTQSPTHLIKTRGQQVTLRCSSQSGHNTVSWYQQALGQGPQFIFQYYREEENGRGNFPPRFSGLQFPNYSSELNVNALELDDSALYLCASSLAADNTEAFFGQGTRLTVV.

The rearrangement uses TRBV5-1 and TRBJ2-2; D possibly corresponds to TRBD1 (5 bases). The V and J ends lost 0 bases and 2 bases respectively, with 8 bases between them. The germline gives CDR1 SGHRS, CDR2 YFSETQ. This CDR3 comprises 15 residues. This chain's CDR3 is CASSLGQINTGELFF. The CDR3, as DNA: TGCGCCAGCAGCTTGGGACAGATTAACACCGGGGAGCTGTTTTTT.

The chain is built from TRBV5-5 and TRBJ2-7; TRBD2 might be the D (5 bases). Per germline, CDR1 SGHKS and CDR2 YYEKEE (reference sequence). The CDR3 contains 18 residues. V was shortened by 1 base and J by 7 bases, with 27 bases between the two germline ends. This CDR3 reads CASSLLVLSGIWGVEQYF. Here the CDR3 DNA reads TGTGCCAGCAGCTTGTTAGTCTTATCGGGGATCTGGGGAGTGGAGCAGTACTTC.

The chain joins TRBV30 to TRBJ1-4; the match to TRBD1 covers 7 bases. Germline-derived CDR1 and CDR2 are GTSNPN and SVGIG (reference sequence). Germline trimming cut 3 bases from V and 4 bases from J; bases unmatched to any gene: 23. The CDR3 runs to 20 residues. The DNA of the CDR3 is TGTGCCTGGAGCCGGACCGGGGCAGGCATGGGCAGGGGGGATAATGAAAAACTGTTTTTT. Its translation: CAWSRTGAGMGRGDNEKLFF. Using reference TRBV30 and TRBJ1-4 for the parts outside the CDR3, the full variable domain is SQTIHQWPATLVQPVGSPLSLECTVEGTSNPNLYWYRQAAGRGLQLLFYSVGIGQISSEVPQNLSASRPQDRQFILSSKKLLLSDSGFYLCAWSRTGAGMGRGDNEKLFFGSGTQLSVL.

Judged by abundance, this clone is medium-sized. V usage is TRBV3-1 (or the pseudogene TRBV3-2) and J usage is TRBJ2-6; D remains ambiguous. The CDR3 extends over 15 amino acids. Deletions cut 0 bases from V and 0 bases from J, with 3 bases between. Germline loops: CDR1 LGHDT, CDR2 YNNKEL (reference sequence). The CDR3 loop is CASSQDSSGANVLTF. Here the CDR3 DNA reads TGTGCCAGCAGCCAAGACAGCTCTGGGGCCAACGTCCTGACTTTC.

The chain joins TRBV6-5 to TRBJ1-2, with D perhaps matching TRBD1 (5 bases). This CDR3 has 14 amino acids. Trimming removed 0 bases from V and 6 bases from J, with 11 bases in between. Looked up from germline, CDR1 is MNHEY and CDR2 is SVGAGI. CDR3 in amino acids: CASSYSVRDHGYTF. DNA of the CDR3: TGTGCCAGCAGTTACTCGGTCAGGGACCATGGCTACACCTTC.

The gene calls are TRBV12-3 or TRBV12-4 and TRBJ1-1; 8 bases are a match to TRBD1. The ends lost 8 bases at V and 0 bases at J; junction bases unmatched: 2. This CDR3 contains 13 residues. The CDR3: CASSGGVNTEAFF. The DNA for the CDR3 is TGTGCCAGCTCAGGGGGCGTGAACACTGAAGCTTTCTTT.

The chain links TRBV13 to TRBJ2-2; D is unresolved. The CDR3 runs to 15 residues. The germline CDR1 and CDR2 sequences are PRHDT and FYEKMQ (reference sequence). Trimming removed 2 bases at V and 3 bases at J, with 10 bases between. CDR3 nucleotides: TGTGCCAGCAGCTTATCGGAAGCGTACACCGGGGAGCTGTTTTTT. Protein: CASSLSEAYTGELFF.

The chain uses TRBV3-1 (or the pseudogene TRBV3-2) and TRBJ1-2; D uncertain. The germline V gene encodes CDR1 LGHDT and CDR2 YNNKEL (reference sequence). The CDR3 covers 15 residues. V lost 4 bases, J lost 3 bases, and 15 bases lay in between. Written as DNA, the CDR3 is TGTGCCAGCAGCCGCCGAGGAGACTCTCACTATGGCTACACCTTC. Translated: CASSRRGDSHYGYTF.

This chain joins TRBV14 and TRBJ1-5, with unresolved D. Deletions cut 7 bases from V and 0 bases from J, with 13 bases between. In germline, CDR1 is SGHDN, CDR2 FVKESK. The CDR3 is 15 residues long. CDR3 nucleotide sequence: TGTGCCAGCACCTCTCGGGTGAGTAGCAATCAGCCCCAGCATTTT. It codes for CASTSRVSSNQPQHF.